These T cell receptor beta chains were read from a single sample in a study of identical twins. TCRdb used MiXCR to reprocess the 5' RACE reads, holding one entry per CDR3 protein. This sample has approximately 94,000 distinct CDR3 sequences, with under 6.5% found just once. The sequencing sample was made of memory T cells sorted from blood. The receptors derive from a woman in her forties or fifties in good health. Each CDR3 is given with its conserved first and last residue. Fields, in order: clone size, V gene, J gene, D gene, CDR3 DNA, CDR3 protein. A D gene is named only where the DNA matches it firmly. Clone size is shown for a subset of rows, as once, few, many or a class of expanded clone.

clone_size: many
v_call: TRBV12-3/TRBV12-4
j_call: TRBJ2-5
d_call: .
cdr3_nt: TGTGCCAGCAGTGTGGGACTTGGGAGCTTGGCCCAGTACTTC
cdr3_aa: CASSVGLGSLAQYF

clone_size: many
v_call: TRBV27
j_call: TRBJ2-7
d_call: .
cdr3_nt: TGTGCCAGCAGTTTAAGATCCCGGGCGGAATCCACCTCCTACGAGCAGTACTTC
cdr3_aa: CASSLRSRAESTSYEQYF

clone_size: many
v_call: TRBV6-5
j_call: TRBJ1-5
d_call: TRBD1
cdr3_nt: TGTGCCAGCACACAGGGGCCGGGACAGCCCCAGCATTTT
cdr3_aa: CASTQGPGQPQHF

clone_size: .
v_call: TRBV6-9
j_call: TRBJ2-2
d_call: .
cdr3_nt: TGTGCCAGCAAGGGAGGTACTTATGCGTCGAACCGGGAGCTGTTTTTT
cdr3_aa: CASKGGTYASNRELFF

clone_size: many
v_call: TRBV14
j_call: TRBJ2-5
d_call: TRBD1
cdr3_nt: TGTGCCAGCTCGCCCGTGTTTGGGACAGGGCCACGGACCCAGTACTTC
cdr3_aa: CASSPVFGTGPRTQYF

clone_size: few
v_call: TRBV7-8
j_call: TRBJ2-7
d_call: .
cdr3_nt: TGTGCCAGCAGGCCCAGGCGGGGCAACTACGAGCAGTACTTC
cdr3_aa: CASRPRRGNYEQYF

clone_size: once
v_call: TRBV18
j_call: TRBJ2-1
d_call: .
cdr3_nt: TGTGCCAGCTCACCAACGGTCTCCTACAATGAGCAGTTCTTC
cdr3_aa: CASSPTVSYNEQFF

clone_size: many
v_call: TRBV30
j_call: TRBJ1-2
d_call: .
cdr3_nt: TGTGCCTCCGGACGGGCACATGGCTACACCTTC
cdr3_aa: CASGRAHGYTF

clone_size: many
v_call: TRBV14
j_call: TRBJ2-1
d_call: .
cdr3_nt: TGTGCCAGCAGGGGAGCGGCCTACAATGAGCAGTTCTTC
cdr3_aa: CASRGAAYNEQFF

clone_size: many
v_call: TRBV7-2
j_call: TRBJ1-1
d_call: .
cdr3_nt: TGTGCCAGCAGCTTCCGGGGGAACACTGAAGCTTTCTTT
cdr3_aa: CASSFRGNTEAFF

clone_size: .
v_call: TRBV9
j_call: TRBJ2-1
d_call: .
cdr3_nt: TGTGCCAGCAGCGTAGTGGTTGAGGCGGGGCAGTTCTTC
cdr3_aa: CASSVVVEAGQFF

clone_size: many
v_call: TRBV13
j_call: TRBJ2-3
d_call: .
cdr3_nt: TGTGCCAGCAGCTTACGACCCACAGATACGCAGTATTTT
cdr3_aa: CASSLRPTDTQYF

clone_size: many
v_call: TRBV20-1
j_call: TRBJ2-5
d_call: .
cdr3_nt: TGCAGTGCTAGGCCCCAGGGGCCCGGGCAAGAGACCCAGTACTTC
cdr3_aa: CSARPQGPGQETQYF

clone_size: few
v_call: TRBV20-1
j_call: TRBJ2-1
d_call: .
cdr3_nt: TGCAGTGCTCTTAGCGGAAACTCCTACAATGAGCAGTTCTTC
cdr3_aa: CSALSGNSYNEQFF

clone_size: many
v_call: TRBV5-1
j_call: TRBJ2-1
d_call: TRBD1
cdr3_nt: TGCGCCAGCGCCCCCCGGGGACAGGGGTACGATGAGCAGTTCTTC
cdr3_aa: CASAPRGQGYDEQFF

clone_size: .
v_call: TRBV10-3
j_call: TRBJ2-3
d_call: TRBD2
cdr3_nt: TGTGCCACGACCCCCAGACTAGCGAGTAGCACAGATACGCAGTATTTT
cdr3_aa: CATTPRLASSTDTQYF

clone_size: .
v_call: TRBV19
j_call: TRBJ1-1
d_call: .
cdr3_nt: TGTGCCAGTAAGTTCGGGGGTATGAACACTGAAGCTTTCTTT
cdr3_aa: CASKFGGMNTEAFF

clone_size: many
v_call: TRBV7-9
j_call: TRBJ2-3
d_call: TRBD1
cdr3_nt: TGTGCCAGCACCCCGGGACAGGCCCGAGGAGGGCAGTATTTT
cdr3_aa: CASTPGQARGGQYF

clone_size: many
v_call: TRBV5-1
j_call: TRBJ2-1
d_call: TRBD1
cdr3_nt: TGCGCCAGCGCTGAGGGGACAGCGTCCTACAATGAGCAGTTCTTC
cdr3_aa: CASAEGTASYNEQFF

clone_size: many
v_call: TRBV20-1
j_call: TRBJ2-7
d_call: .
cdr3_nt: TGCAGTGCTAGAGACCCGGCCAAGAGCTCCTACGAGCAGTACTTC
cdr3_aa: CSARDPAKSSYEQYF

clone_size: many
v_call: TRBV7-2
j_call: TRBJ1-2
d_call: .
cdr3_nt: TGTGCCAGCAGCGCACCGGGACGGTCTGACTATGGCTACACCTTC
cdr3_aa: CASSAPGRSDYGYTF

clone_size: many
v_call: TRBV28
j_call: TRBJ2-7
d_call: TRBD1
cdr3_nt: TGTGCCAGCAGCCTGGGACAGGGGGCAGGAGTAAAGCCTTACGAGCAGTACTTC
cdr3_aa: CASSLGQGAGVKPYEQYF

clone_size: few
v_call: TRBV14
j_call: TRBJ1-1
d_call: .
cdr3_nt: TGTGCCAGCAGCCTCGGGGGGCCAAGCACTGAAGCTTTCTTT
cdr3_aa: CASSLGGPSTEAFF

clone_size: .
v_call: TRBV12-3/TRBV12-4
j_call: TRBJ1-1
d_call: .
cdr3_nt: TGTGCCAGCAGTTCAGGGGCCGGTGGAGCTTTCTTT
cdr3_aa: CASSSGAGGAFF

clone_size: many
v_call: TRBV7-2
j_call: TRBJ1-5
d_call: .
cdr3_nt: TGTGCCAGCAGTCAAGCCTGGGGTAGCAATCAGCCCCAGCATTTT
cdr3_aa: CASSQAWGSNQPQHF

clone_size: many
v_call: TRBV28
j_call: TRBJ2-1
d_call: .
cdr3_nt: TGTGCCAGCAGTCCCCCGGCAGGGGTTAATGCTGAGCAGTTCTTC
cdr3_aa: CASSPPAGVNAEQFF

clone_size: .
v_call: TRBV6-1
j_call: TRBJ1-5
d_call: .
cdr3_nt: TGTGCCAGCAGGGACCGGGACACTCAGCCCCAGCATTTT
cdr3_aa: CASRDRDTQPQHF

clone_size: many
v_call: TRBV18
j_call: TRBJ2-3
d_call: .
cdr3_nt: TGTGCCAGCTCACCACTCAGTGGCGGGGTTAGCACAGATACGCAGTATTTT
cdr3_aa: CASSPLSGGVSTDTQYF

clone_size: many
v_call: TRBV4-1
j_call: TRBJ1-2
d_call: .
cdr3_nt: TGCGCCAGCAGCCAAGTGAACAGGGAACATGGCTACACCTTC
cdr3_aa: CASSQVNREHGYTF

clone_size: many
v_call: TRBV5-4
j_call: TRBJ2-1
d_call: .
cdr3_nt: TGTGCCAGCAGCCAACTAGGGGGAGAAGATGAGCAGTTCTTC
cdr3_aa: CASSQLGGEDEQFF